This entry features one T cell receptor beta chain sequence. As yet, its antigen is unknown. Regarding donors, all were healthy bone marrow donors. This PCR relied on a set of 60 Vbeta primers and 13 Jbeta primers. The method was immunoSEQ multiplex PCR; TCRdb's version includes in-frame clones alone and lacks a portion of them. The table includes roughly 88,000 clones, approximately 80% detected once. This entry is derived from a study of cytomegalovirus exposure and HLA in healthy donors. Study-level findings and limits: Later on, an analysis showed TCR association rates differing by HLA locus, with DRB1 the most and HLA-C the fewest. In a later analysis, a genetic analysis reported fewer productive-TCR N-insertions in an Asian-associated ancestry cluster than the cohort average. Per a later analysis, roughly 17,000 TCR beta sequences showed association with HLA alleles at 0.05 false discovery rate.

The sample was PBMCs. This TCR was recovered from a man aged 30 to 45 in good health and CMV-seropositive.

CDR3 coding DNA: TGTGCCAGCAGTTTATCATCAGGGAAAGGTCGAAACTATGGCTACACCTTC. Its protein product is CASSLSSGKGRNYGYTF. The rearrangement links TRBV27 to TRBJ1-2; possibly TRBD1 for D (5 bases). This CDR3 region has 17 residues. The ends were cut back, 0 bases at V and 2 bases at J, with 16 bases in the middle. In germline, CDR1 is MNHEY, CDR2 SMNVEV (reference sequence).